This T cell receptor beta chain was obtained from a study of T cell repertoires in cytomegalovirus infection. On the study more broadly: A matching HLA type, together with CMV infection, was signaled by public TCR beta signatures.

MiXCR, applied by TCRdb to the reads, yields one record per CDR3 protein. The sample lists hundreds of thousands of distinct CDR3 sequences, less than 40% occurring once. In this sample, this clonotype turned up a few times. Its antigen is unknown. Study observations and caveats: The ex vivo response showed dominance by HLA-C-restricted CMV-specific TCR beta clonotypes.

This CDR3 has 17 amino acids. The germline CDR1 and CDR2 sequences are SGHRS and YFSETQ. V gave up 1 base and J gave up 3 bases; unmatched junction bases: 10. The receptor was isolated from a human donor in good health (CMV status not recorded). Some clones in this sample may be carry-over from other donors' samples. The chain joins TRBV5-1 to TRBJ2-7, with 10 bases identical to TRBD2. The starting material was cultured CD8+ T cells from PBMCs, obtained from culture after CMV antigen stimulation. CDR3 nucleotides: TGCGCCAGCAGCTTGACTAGCGGGGCCCGAGTCGGCTACGAGCAGTACTTC. Protein sequence: CASSLTSGARVGYEQYF. The full variable domain, with the rest looked up from reference TRBV5-1 and TRBJ2-7, is KAGVTQTPRYLIKTRGQQVTLSCSPISGHRSVSWYQQTPGQGLQFLFEYFSETQRNKGNFPGRFSGRQFSNSRSEMNVSTLELGDSALYLCASSLTSGARVGYEQYFGPGTRLTVT.